This TCR beta chain was sequenced during a study of blood T cell repertoires in COVID-19. As for the study in general: Nucleic acid was either cDNA or gDNA, and it came from T cells, B-cell-depleted T cells, or PBMCs.

This clone came up a few times. Under the authors' procedure: Amplification of reference gene primers was used by the study to estimate nucleated cell counts. Profiling relied on immunoSEQ multiplex PCR, and the TCRdb table lists in-frame clones only, not all of them. The V and J calls and clone size are taken from that table; D and trimming were inferred from the DNA. The table has 200,000 to 250,000 clones, 88% seen once. There are 15 residues in the CDR3. CDR1 and CDR2 (germline): SGHDN, FVKESK. The V gene lost 1 base and the J gene lost 9 bases, with 18 bases spanning the gap. The rearrangement links TRBV14 to TRBJ1-1, with D tentatively TRBD1 (6 bases). The clonotype originates from a woman aged 30 to 39 who had recovered from COVID-19. Material for sequencing was PBMCs or T cells enriched from blood (not recorded which). The CDR3 sequence is CASSQGARGRGKAFF. The CDR3 nucleotides are TGTGCCAGCAGCCAAGGAGCCAGGGGAAGAGGAAAAGCTTTCTTT.